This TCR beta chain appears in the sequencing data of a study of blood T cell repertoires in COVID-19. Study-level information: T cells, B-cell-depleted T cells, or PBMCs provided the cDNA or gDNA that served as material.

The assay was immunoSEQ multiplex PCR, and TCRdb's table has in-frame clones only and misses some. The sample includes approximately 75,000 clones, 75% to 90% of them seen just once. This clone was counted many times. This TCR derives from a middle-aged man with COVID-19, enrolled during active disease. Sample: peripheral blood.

The CDR3, as DNA: TGTGCCAGTAGCATACAGGGGAGCACTAATGAAAAACTGTTTTTT. Translating it yields CASSIQGSTNEKLFF. V is TRBV19 and J is TRBJ1-4; 7 bases are shared with TRBD1. Germline trimming cut 6 bases from V and 2 bases from J; bases unmatched to any gene: 6. Germline V gene data show CDR1 as LNHDA and CDR2 as SQIVND (reference sequence). The CDR3 loop spans 15 amino acids.